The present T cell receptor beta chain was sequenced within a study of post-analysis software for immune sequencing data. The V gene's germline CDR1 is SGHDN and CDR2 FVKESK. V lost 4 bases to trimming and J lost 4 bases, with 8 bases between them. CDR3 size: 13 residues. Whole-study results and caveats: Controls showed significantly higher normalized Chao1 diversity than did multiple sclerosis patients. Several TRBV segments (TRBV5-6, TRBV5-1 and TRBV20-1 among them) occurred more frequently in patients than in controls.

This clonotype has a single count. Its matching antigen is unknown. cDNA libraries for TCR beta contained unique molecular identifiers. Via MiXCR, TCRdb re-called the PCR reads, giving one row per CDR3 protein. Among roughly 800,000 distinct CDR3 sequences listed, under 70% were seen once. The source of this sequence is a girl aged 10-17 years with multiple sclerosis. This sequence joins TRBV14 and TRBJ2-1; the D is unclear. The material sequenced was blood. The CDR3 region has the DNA TGTGCCAGCAGCCCAGCCGATTACAATGAGCAGTTCTTC. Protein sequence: CASSPADYNEQFF.